This T cell receptor beta chain is from a study of yellow fever vaccine responses in identical twins. The CDR3 contains 16 residues. V trimming: 7 bases; J trimming: 0 bases; junction bases outside the gene matches: 7. In TCRdb, the RT-PCR reads were re-called with MiXCR into one record per CDR3 protein. The sample includes almost 400 distinct CDR3 sequences, less than 90% of them seen just once. This clonotype was seen a single time. Its antigen is not known. The study's findings and limits: Reportedly, twins' vaccine T cell responses looked partly convergent and partly personalized.

The clonotype originates from a woman aged 18-29 years who received the yellow fever vaccine. The chain links TRBV12-3 or TRBV12-4 to TRBJ2-1; TRBD1 matches at 9 bases. The sequenced sample was T cells from blood (PBMCs), unsorted or a sorted subset (not recorded which), obtained before or after yellow fever vaccination (not recorded which). CDR3 in DNA: TGTGCCAGCACCAACAGGGGGCTATTCTCCTACAATGAGCAGTTCTTC. Translation: CASTNRGLFSYNEQFF.